A selection of T cell receptor beta chains follows, all from one sample in a study of blood T cell repertoires in COVID-19. Profiling relied on immunoSEQ multiplex PCR, and the TCRdb table lists in-frame clones only, not all of them. The sample records about 89,000 clones, about 90% being singletons. The sequencing input was peripheral blood. The origin of the receptors is a male donor with acute or convalescent COVID-19. The CDR3 runs from the conserved cysteine through the conserved F or W. The D gene is left open where the match is weak. Some rows mark clone size as missing; the rest say once, few, many or name a class of expanded clone.

CDR3 protein: CASSPIPRVFIF
CDR3 DNA: TGTGCCAGCAGCCCAATCCCCCGGGTCTTCATTTTT
J gene: TRBJ1-4
V gene: TRBV7-8
D gene: .
clone size: .

CDR3 protein: CASSYTAGVLQETQYF
CDR3 DNA: TGTGCCAGCAGTTACACGGCGGGGGTCCTTCAAGAGACCCAGTACTTC
J gene: TRBJ2-5
V gene: TRBV6-5
D gene: TRBD2
clone size: .

CDR3 protein: CASSFDREHTEAFF
CDR3 DNA: TGTGCCAGCAGTTTTGACAGGGAACACACTGAAGCTTTCTTT
J gene: TRBJ1-1
V gene: TRBV27
D gene: TRBD1
clone size: .

CDR3 protein: CATSRDGTGGYEQYF
CDR3 DNA: TGTGCCACCAGCAGAGACGGGACAGGGGGCTACGAGCAGTACTTC
J gene: TRBJ2-7
V gene: TRBV15
D gene: TRBD1
clone size: once

CDR3 protein: CASSRTGGLEQYF
CDR3 DNA: TGTGCCAGCTCCCGGACAGGGGGACTAGAGCAGTACTTC
J gene: TRBJ2-7
V gene: TRBV6-5
D gene: TRBD1
clone size: .

CDR3 protein: CASSLTSGAYNEQFF
CDR3 DNA: TGTGCCAGCAGTTTAACTAGCGGGGCCTACAATGAGCAGTTCTTC
J gene: TRBJ2-1
V gene: TRBV28
D gene: TRBD2
clone size: .

CDR3 protein: CASSSYRGSLRETQYF
CDR3 DNA: TGTGCCAGCAGTTCATACAGGGGAAGTTTACGGGAGACCCAGTACTTC
J gene: TRBJ2-5
V gene: TRBV27
D gene: TRBD1
clone size: .

CDR3 protein: CASSPGDISNYGYTF
CDR3 DNA: TGTGCCAGCAGCCCCGGGGACATTTCTAACTATGGCTACACCTTC
J gene: TRBJ1-2
V gene: TRBV28
D gene: .
clone size: .

CDR3 protein: CAISTGTDYGYTF
CDR3 DNA: TGTGCCATCAGCACCGGGACTGACTATGGCTACACCTTC
J gene: TRBJ1-2
V gene: TRBV10-3
D gene: .
clone size: .

CDR3 protein: CASSKDVAGDRGGEQFF
CDR3 DNA: TGTGCCAGCAGCAAAGATGTAGCGGGGGACCGAGGGGGTGAGCAGTTCTTC
J gene: TRBJ2-1
V gene: TRBV21-1
D gene: .
clone size: .

CDR3 protein: CASSRSGGNDEQFF
CDR3 DNA: TGTGCCAGCAGCCGTAGCGGGGGGAATGATGAGCAGTTCTTC
J gene: TRBJ2-1
V gene: TRBV3-1/TRBV3-2
D gene: TRBD2
clone size: .

CDR3 protein: CASKPMRELLSTDTQYF
CDR3 DNA: TGTGCCAGCAAACCAATGCGGGAACTTCTTAGCACAGATACGCAGTATTTT
J gene: TRBJ2-3
V gene: TRBV27
D gene: .
clone size: .

CDR3 protein: CACARDSNEKLFF
CDR3 DNA: TGTGCCTGCGCCCGGGACAGTAATGAAAAACTGTTTTTT
J gene: TRBJ1-4
V gene: TRBV30
D gene: TRBD1
clone size: once

CDR3 protein: CASSEVGAAGGAYEQYF
CDR3 DNA: TGTGCCAGCAGTGAGGTGGGTGCGGCAGGGGGTGCCTACGAGCAGTACTTC
J gene: TRBJ2-7
V gene: TRBV6-1
D gene: TRBD1
clone size: .

CDR3 protein: CASSPLGQVRIDFF
CDR3 DNA: TGTGCCAGCAGCCCCTTGGGACAGGTCCGGATTGATTTCTTT
J gene: TRBJ1-1
V gene: TRBV28
D gene: TRBD1
clone size: once